The rows below give T cell receptor beta chains drawn from one sample of a study of blood T cell repertoires in COVID-19. TCRdb's copy holds only in-frame clones and misses some; the assay was immunoSEQ multiplex PCR. The table has about 55,000 clones, more than 80% seen once. The sample was peripheral blood. The receptors derive from an elderly man with acute or convalescent COVID-19. The CDR3 runs from the conserved cysteine through the conserved F or W. The order of the fields is CDR3 length, D gene, V gene, J gene, clone size, CDR3 DNA, CDR3 protein. A D gene is named only where the DNA matches it firmly. Clone size appears in some rows only: once, few, many, or a class for an expanded clone.

14,NA,TRBV11-2,TRBJ1-1,few,TGTGCCAGCAGCCCGTCTGTTAGGGGCACTGAAGCTTTCTTT,CASSPSVRGTEAFF
15,TRBD1,TRBV5-1,TRBJ2-1,few,TGCGCCAGCAGCTTACAGTCGACAGGGGGCAATGAGCAGTTCTTC,CASSLQSTGGNEQFF
14,NA,TRBV5-1,TRBJ2-3,NA,TGCGCCAGCAACAGGGACGGCGGGACAGATACGCAGTATTTT,CASNRDGGTDTQYF
16,TRBD1,TRBV5-1,TRBJ2-1,NA,TGCGCCAGCAGCTTAATCCGGGACAGGGGGCGGAATGAGCAGTTCTTC,CASSLIRDRGRNEQFF
15,TRBD2,TRBV19,TRBJ2-1,NA,TGTGCCAGTATTGCGACTAGCGGGGGCTACAATGAGCAGTTCTTC,CASIATSGGYNEQFF
14,NA,TRBV19,TRBJ1-5,NA,TGTGCCAGTAGTATGGCGCGGGACAATCAGCCCCAGCATTTT,CASSMARDNQPQHF
14,NA,TRBV19,TRBJ1-5,NA,TGTGCCAGTAGTACCGACGGGGGAGGGGCGCCCCAGCATTTT,CASSTDGGGAPQHF
16,TRBD1,TRBV29-1,TRBJ2-5,NA,TGCAGCGTTGAAGCCCCAGCAGGGGGCGACGTAGAGACCCAGTACTTC,CSVEAPAGGDVETQYF
18,TRBD2,TRBV28,TRBJ2-7,few,TGTGCCAGCAGTTTCCCCTGGACTAGCGGGGGCTTTACCTACGAGCAGTACTTC,CASSFPWTSGGFTYEQYF
15,NA,TRBV3-1/TRBV3-2,TRBJ2-6,NA,TGTGCCAGCAGCCAAGCCGGGGCTGGGGCCAACGTCCTGACTTTC,CASSQAGAGANVLTF
15,NA,TRBV11-2,TRBJ1-4,NA,TGTGCCAGCAGCTTAGTACCGGGAACCATTGAAAAACTGTTTTTT,CASSLVPGTIEKLFF
15,TRBD1,TRBV7-6,TRBJ2-1,NA,TGTGCCAGCAGCTTAGAAGGAAACAGGGGATGGGAGCAGTTCTTC,CASSLEGNRGWEQFF
13,NA,TRBV12-5,TRBJ1-1,NA,TGTGCTAGTGGTTTGTCGCGGTTAGCTGAAGCTTTCTTT,CASGLSRLAEAFF
11,NA,TRBV30,TRBJ1-6,NA,TGTGCCTGGAATGCAGATTCACCCCTCCACTTT,CAWNADSPLHF
16,TRBD1,TRBV19,TRBJ2-5,NA,TGTGCCAGTACCCCACGCGGACAGGGCCTCCAAGAGACCCAGTACTTC,CASTPRGQGLQETQYF
20,NA,TRBV7-3,TRBJ2-2,NA,TGTGCCAGCAGCTTAACGGACCGCTTAGGGGGGGACTCGAACACCGGGGAGCTGTTTTTT,CASSLTDRLGGDSNTGELFF
16,NA,TRBV24-1,TRBJ2-7,once,TGTGCCACCCCCTATCATCCCGACGGGAGTTCCTACGAGCAGTACTTC,CATPYHPDGSSYEQYF
17,TRBD1,TRBV27,TRBJ1-1,once,TGTGCCAGCAGTTTAGCCCGGGACAGGGTTATGAACACTGAAGCTTTCTTT,CASSLARDRVMNTEAFF
14,NA,TRBV7-9,TRBJ1-2,NA,TGTGCCAGCAGCTTGGACACTACTAACTATGGCTACACCTTC,CASSLDTTNYGYTF
13,NA,TRBV6-6,TRBJ1-1,NA,TGTGCCAGCAGCGTGACAGAGAACACTGAAGCTTTCTTT,CASSVTENTEAFF
14,NA,TRBV11-2,TRBJ2-7,few,TGTGCCAGCAGCTTGCCGGGACTGATCTACGAGCAGTACTTC,CASSLPGLIYEQYF
13,NA,TRBV6-5,TRBJ1-2,once,TGTGCCAGCTACAGTTACGGCTCTGGTGGCTACACCTTC,CASYSYGSGGYTF
14,TRBD1,TRBV7-2,TRBJ1-3,NA,TGTGCCAGCAGCTCGGGGACAGGGGGCAACACCATATATTTT,CASSSGTGGNTIYF
16,NA,TRBV28,TRBJ1-1,NA,TGTGCCAGCAGTTTTGGGAGCAGGCCGCCAAACACTGAAGCTTTCTTT,CASSFGSRPPNTEAFF
14,TRBD1,TRBV19,TRBJ2-7,NA,TGTGCCAGTAGCAGGGGACAGGTCTCCTACGAGCAGTACTTC,CASSRGQVSYEQYF
12,NA,TRBV11-3,TRBJ2-5,once,TGTGCCAGCAGCTTAGGGCGGGAGACCCAGTACTTC,CASSLGRETQYF
14,TRBD1,TRBV11-3,TRBJ2-2,NA,TGTGCCAGCAGCTTGACAGGGACCACCGGGGAGCTGTTTTTT,CASSLTGTTGELFF
16,NA,TRBV7-2,TRBJ1-1,NA,TGTGCCAGCAGCTTAAGGGGAAGTGGAGTGAACACTGAAGCTTTCTTT,CASSLRGSGVNTEAFF
15,NA,TRBV6-1,TRBJ2-5,NA,TGTGCCAGCAGTGAAGGGATAGGGGGTAGGGAGACCCAGTACTTC,CASSEGIGGRETQYF
15,NA,TRBV7-2,TRBJ2-2,NA,TGTGCCAGCAGCTTAAAACCACAGGGCACCGGGGAGCTGTTTTTT,CASSLKPQGTGELFF
14,NA,TRBV19,TRBJ2-3,NA,TGTGCCAGCCGGGACAATTCCCCCACAGATACGCAGTATTTT,CASRDNSPTDTQYF
13,NA,TRBV11-3,TRBJ2-7,once,TGTGCCAGCAGCTTGGGCAGGACGGGGGAGCAGTACTTC,CASSLGRTGEQYF
13,NA,TRBV12-3/TRBV12-4,TRBJ1-2,few,TGTGCCAGCAGGCGACGAGGTAGCTGGGGCTACACCTTC,CASRRRGSWGYTF
15,TRBD1,TRBV11-2,TRBJ2-5,NA,TGTGCCAGCAGGCCACAGGGGGCTCTGCAAGAGACCCAGTACTTC,CASRPQGALQETQYF
13,TRBD1,TRBV6-5,TRBJ2-7,once,TGTGCCAGCAGGCGGACAGGGGGCAACGAGCAGTACTTC,CASRRTGGNEQYF
15,NA,TRBV9,TRBJ2-3,NA,TGTGCCAGCAGCGTAGACGGGGGTACAACAGATACGCAGTATTTT,CASSVDGGTTDTQYF
15,NA,TRBV19,TRBJ1-5,medium-sized,TGTGCCAGTAGCGGCGGGACCACGAGCAATCAGCCCCAGCATTTT,CASSGGTTSNQPQHF
13,NA,TRBV11-2,TRBJ1-3,NA,TGTGCCAGCCGGGTGTACTCTGGAAACACCATATATTTT,CASRVYSGNTIYF
13,NA,TRBV6-4,TRBJ2-1,NA,TGTGCCAGCAGCACCGGGACATTCAATGAGCAGTTCTTC,CASSTGTFNEQFF
16,TRBD1,TRBV7-2,TRBJ2-2,NA,TGTGCCAGCAGCCCCCAAGGGACAGTCGATACCGGGGAGCTGTTTTTT,CASSPQGTVDTGELFF
14,TRBD1,TRBV30,TRBJ1-2,NA,TGTGCCTGGAGTGTAACAGGGGGCAGTCATGGCTACACCTTC,CAWSVTGGSHGYTF
14,NA,TRBV6-5,TRBJ1-1,once,TGTGCCAGCAGTTCCTTCGTCGGGAACACTGAAGCTTTCTTT,CASSSFVGNTEAFF
17,NA,TRBV6-1,TRBJ2-7,once,TGTGCCAGCAGTGTCTCCCAGGGATGGGGATCCTCCTACGAGCAGTACTTC,CASSVSQGWGSSYEQYF
14,TRBD1,TRBV3-1/TRBV3-2,TRBJ1-1,NA,TGTGCCAGCAGCCAGGACAGGGGTATTACTGAAGCTTTCTTT,CASSQDRGITEAFF
15,NA,TRBV5-4,TRBJ1-1,NA,TGTGCCAGCAGCTTTAAGGGAGGTATGAACACTGAAGCTTTCTTT,CASSFKGGMNTEAFF